Described below is a single TCR beta chain sequence and its context. Its antigen remains unidentified. CDR3 length equals 17 residues. V lost 0 bases, J lost 0 bases, and 12 bases lay in between. Germline CDR1 MGHRA, CDR2 YSYEKL. Samples were assayed with immunoSEQ v3.0 at survey level. The target of sequencing was 40,000-50,000 T-cell genomes per sample. TCRdb's copy holds only in-frame clones and misses some; the assay was immunoSEQ multiplex PCR. The data hold about 23,000 clones, with over 75% observed a single time. The source of the sample is a study of long-term antiretroviral therapy in people with HIV. Whole-study findings and limits: Among HIV repertoires, CDR3 length ranges were narrower than those of controls.

This TCR derives from a man aged 30 to 39 with HIV. Sequencing used unsorted PBMCs, obtained 1.5 years after starting antiretroviral therapy. The rearrangement joins TRBV4-1 to TRBJ1-3, with a weak D call TRBD1 (6 bases). The CDR3 region has the DNA TGCGCCAGCAGCCAAGACGCACAGGGTTTCTCTGGAAACACCATATATTTT. Translated, it gives CASSQDAQGFSGNTIYF.